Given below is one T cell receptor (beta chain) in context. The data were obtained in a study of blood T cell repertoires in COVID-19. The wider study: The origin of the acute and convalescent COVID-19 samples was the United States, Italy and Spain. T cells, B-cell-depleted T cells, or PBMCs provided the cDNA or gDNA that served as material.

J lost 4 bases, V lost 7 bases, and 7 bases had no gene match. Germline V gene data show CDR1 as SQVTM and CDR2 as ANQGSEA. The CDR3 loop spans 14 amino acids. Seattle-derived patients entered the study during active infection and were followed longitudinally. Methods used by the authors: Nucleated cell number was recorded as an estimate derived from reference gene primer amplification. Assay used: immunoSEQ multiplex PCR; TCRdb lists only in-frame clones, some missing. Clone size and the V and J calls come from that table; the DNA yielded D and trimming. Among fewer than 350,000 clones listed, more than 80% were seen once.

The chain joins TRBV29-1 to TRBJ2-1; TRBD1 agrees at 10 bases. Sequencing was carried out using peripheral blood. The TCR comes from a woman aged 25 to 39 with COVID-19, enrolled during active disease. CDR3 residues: CSAHRDRGYNEQFF. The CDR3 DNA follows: TGCAGCGCTCACCGGGACAGGGGATACAATGAGCAGTTCTTC.